This T cell receptor beta chain was sequenced for a study of graft-versus-host responses after intestinal transplantation. About the research overall: Each recipient received anti-thymocyte globulin induction, then tacrolimus and steroids for roughly 3 years. Study findings and constraints: Recipient bone marrow held GvH clones, some seen earlier in ileum or blood.

CDR3 length: 15 residues. CDR1 and CDR2 from the germline V gene are MDHEN and SYDVKM. V lost 5 bases and J lost 5; bases outside the gene matches: 8. A remark on this clone: Its antigen is unknown.

Clones were read by immunoSEQ multiplex PCR, and TCRdb kept only the in-frame ones, dropping some. This sample carries about 100,000 clones, roughly 87% of them seen once, and the ten largest clones take 0.9% to 1%. This sequence originates from a human donor who was the organ donor for an intestinal transplant. V usage is TRBV28 and J usage is TRBJ1-4; 7 bases are a match to TRBD1. The specimen was unstimulated CD4+ T cells sorted from spleen or lymph node cells, collected before transplant. CDR3 sequence reads: CASSPNRGLNEKLFF. For the CDR3, the DNA is TGTGCCAGCAGTCCAAACAGGGGACTCAATGAAAAACTGTTTTTT.